What follows describes a single T cell receptor (beta chain). Its antigen is as yet unknown. The V gene end was trimmed by 4 bases and the J gene end by 6 bases; junction bases not matched to a gene: 10. The V gene's germline CDR1 is PRHDT and CDR2 FYEKMQ (reference sequence). The length of the CDR3 is 16 residues. These data are taken from a study of PD-1 blockade in classical Hodgkin lymphoma. Turning to the study itself: Patients got intravenous nivolumab 3 mg/kg every 2 weeks. Broader study findings: Causes of the repertoire differences remain undefined, possibly disease activity or prior therapy. Patients excluded were those beginning nivolumab under 1 year after ASCT. The study found that TCR diversity rose significantly by C4D1 in CD4+ but not CD8+ cells.

Indicated time point: cycle 4 day 1 (C4D1), after 5 to 7 weeks of nivolumab. With no exception, relapse followed autologous stem cell transplantation in all patients, and brentuximab vedotin exposure varied. TCRdb's copy holds only in-frame clones and misses some; the assay was immunoSEQ multiplex PCR. Of nearly 50,000 clones in the sample, around four fifths were seen once. Material: peripheral blood mononuclear cells (PBMCs), obtained before the fourth cycle of nivolumab. The receptor was isolated from a human donor with classical Hodgkin lymphoma. This chain links TRBV13 with TRBJ2-7, with 12 bases fitting TRBD2. The CDR3 coding sequence is TGTGCCAGCAGCTCGCGGACTAGCGGGATAGAGGTCGAGCAGTACTTC. Translation: CASSSRTSGIEVEQYF.